Each of the 29 T cell receptor beta chains below was sequenced from the same sample in a study of CD8+ T cells in alopecia areata. Treatment of the sample: oral pan-JAK inhibitor, 5-10 mg twice daily. After isolation, RNA underwent reverse transcription to generate cDNA as the sequencing template. Clones were read by immunoSEQ multiplex PCR, and TCRdb kept only the in-frame ones, dropping some. The sample yields 150,000 to 200,000 clones, around 64% seen once. This material consisted of CD4+ T cells sorted from blood, taken at week 49, from a patient treated with tofacitinib. These receptor sequences come from a human donor with alopecia areata.

The V call is TRBV29-1, the J call TRBJ1-2, with TRBD1 matching over 8 bases. The CDR3 sequence is 13 residues long. The trim removed 6 bases at V and 2 bases at J, leaving 5 bases unmatched. CDR1 is SQVTM, CDR2 ANQGSEA, per germline. The CDR3 sequence: CSVPGQGNYGYTF. The CDR3 nucleotides are TGCAGCGTACCCGGACAGGGAAACTATGGCTACACCTTC.

The CDR3 is CASSETGSVGSPLHF. The CDR3 DNA follows: TGTGCCAGCAGTGAAACAGGGTCGGTGGGCTCACCCCTCCACTTT. The V and J genes are TRBV2 and TRBJ1-6; D may be TRBD1 (6 bases). The CDR3 covers 15 residues. The germline CDR1 and CDR2 sequences are SNHLY and FYNNEI. The V end lost 2 bases, the J end lost 10 bases, and 15 bases lay between the germline ends.

This sequence joins TRBV5-6 and TRBJ2-7; D is unclear. V was pared by 4 bases and J by 5 bases, with 13 bases between. Looked up from germline, CDR1 is SGHDT and CDR2 is YYEEEE. The CDR3 sequence is 13 residues long. Here the CDR3 DNA reads TGTGCCAGCAGCAGACGACCCAGCAACGAGCAGTACTTC. It translates to CASSRRPSNEQYF.

The V gene is TRBV2, the J gene TRBJ2-3, with TRBD2 matching over 10 bases. Germline-derived CDR1 and CDR2 are SNHLY and FYNNEI. J lost 2 bases, V lost 5 bases, and 4 bases had no gene match. CDR3 length: 15 amino acids. CDR3 protein: CASSPTSGDTDTQYF. For the CDR3, the DNA is TGTGCCAGCAGTCCTACTAGCGGGGACACAGATACGCAGTATTTT.

This clone was counted a single time. Distinct nucleotide sequences in the sample also encode this CDR3. The chain combines TRBV6-5 with TRBJ1-2, with D possibly TRBD1 on 5 matching bases. The CDR3 totals 13 residues. Germline CDR1 reads MNHEY; CDR2 reads SVGAGI. Trimming removed 4 bases at V and 1 base at J, with 7 bases between. As DNA, the CDR3 is TGTGCCAGCAGTTTGACAGTTAACTATGGCTACACCTTC. It specifies CASSLTVNYGYTF.

The rearrangement joins TRBV2 to TRBJ1-2; 10 nucleotides align to TRBD1. The CDR3 extends over 15 amino acids. With 10 bases clipped from V and 8 bases from J, the junction kept 16 bases outside the gene matches. Germline loops: CDR1 SNHLY, CDR2 FYNNEI. CDR3 residues: CATSASGTGAGGYTF. The CDR3 coding sequence is TGTGCCACTTCCGCCTCCGGGACAGGGGCTGGAGGCTACACCTTC.

The genes are TRBV29-1 and TRBJ1-1, with D unresolved. CDR3 length equals 14 residues. CDR1 is SQVTM and CDR2 is ANQGSEA in the germline V gene. The V end lost 4 bases, the J end lost 1 base, and 13 bases lay between the germline ends. The DNA for the CDR3 is TGCAGCGTTGTAGTGTCCGGGCCGAACACTGAAGCTTTCTTT. The encoded protein is CSVVVSGPNTEAFF.

CDR3 nucleotides: TGTGCCAGCACTCGGGAGGAGTTGAACACTGAAGCTTTCTTT. Amino acids: CASTREELNTEAFF. The chain combines TRBV11-2 with TRBJ1-1; D remains unclear. Germline CDR1 reads SGHAT; CDR2 reads FQNNGV. The CDR3 covers 14 residues. V shed 7 bases and J shed 0 bases, with 12 bases lying between them. Full variable domain (rest looked up from reference TRBV11-2 and TRBJ1-1): EAGVAQSPRYKIIEKRQSVAFWCNPISGHATLYWYQQILGQGPKLLIQFQNNGVVDDSQLPKDRFSAERLKGVDSTLKIQPAKLEDSAVYLCASTREELNTEAFFGQGTRLTVV.

This clone was found a few times. This rearrangement joins TRBV29-1 to TRBJ2-7; 7 nucleotides line up with TRBD1. This CDR3 is 14 amino acids long. CDR1 SQVTM and CDR2 ANQGSEA come from the germline V gene. V trimming: 5 bases; J trimming: 5 bases; junction bases outside the gene matches: 12. The CDR3 DNA is TGCAGCGTTCAACAGGGGCTGTCATTCCACGAGCAGTACTTC. This gives the protein CSVQQGLSFHEQYF.

The V and J genes are TRBV2 and TRBJ2-4; D uncertain. Trimming cost V 8 bases and J 0 bases, with 8 bases left between them. CDR1 is SNHLY, CDR2 FYNNEI, per germline. This CDR3 comprises 13 residues. DNA for the CDR3: TGTGCCAGCGAAAGTTTAGCCAAAAACATTCAGTACTTC. Translation: CASESLAKNIQYF.

The chain uses TRBV5-5 and TRBJ2-1, with a weak D call TRBD2 (5 bases). The CDR3 is made up of 13 amino acids. CDR1 is SGHKS and CDR2 is YYEKEE in the germline V gene (reference sequence). Trimming pared 4 bases from V and 2 bases from J, leaving 7 bases between. CDR3 DNA: TGTGCCAGCAGCGAGGGAGCCTACAATGAGCAGTTCTTC. It is translated as CASSEGAYNEQFF.

The chain combines TRBV29-1 with TRBJ2-1; TRBD2 agrees at 8 bases. V shed 5 bases, J shed 4 bases, and the junction held 1 base outside the gene matches. The CDR3 runs to 12 residues. Looked up from germline, CDR1 is SQVTM and CDR2 is ANQGSEA. The CDR3 here is CSVIAGYNEQFF. CDR3 bases: TGCAGCGTTATAGCGGGATACAATGAGCAGTTCTTC.

This clone was detected a few times. V and J are TRBV21-1 and TRBJ2-4; no check of the table's D call, TRBD1, against the DNA was made. TRBV21-1 is designated a pseudogene. This CDR3 has 15 residues. CDR3 nucleotide sequence: TGTGCCAGCAGCCCCCAGACAGGCATAAAAAACATTCAGTACTTC. This sequence encodes CASSPQTGIKNIQYF.

The sample holds a few counts of this clone. The rearrangement uses TRBV5-5 and TRBJ2-6; D ambiguous. Germline V gene lookup returns CDR1 SGHKS and CDR2 YYEKEE (reference sequence). Trimming took 7 bases from V and 0 from J, leaving 5 bases between them. The CDR3 is made up of 13 amino acids. The CDR3 DNA follows: TGTGCCAGCGGAAACTCTGGGGCCAACGTCCTGACTTTC. Translation: CASGNSGANVLTF.

The chain joins TRBV7-2 to TRBJ2-2; D might be TRBD2 (6 bases). Germline values: CDR1 SGHTA, CDR2 FQGNSA. V was trimmed by 4 bases and J by 5 bases, leaving 14 bases between them. CDR3 size: 15 residues. CDR3 residues: CASSSRRGRTGELFF. Here the CDR3 DNA reads TGTGCCAGCAGCTCGAGGCGGGGTCGGACCGGGGAGCTGTTTTTT.

The genes are TRBV4-1 and TRBJ1-6; D is unclear. The CDR3 contains 15 residues. Deletions cut 0 bases from V and 7 bases from J, with 10 bases between. Germline V gene lookup returns CDR1 MGHRA and CDR2 YSYEKL. This CDR3 reads CASSQDGHNNSPLHF. As DNA, the CDR3 is TGCGCCAGCAGCCAAGATGGGCACAACAATTCACCCCTCCACTTT.

The rearrangement links TRBV2 to TRBJ2-5; D is ambiguous. This CDR3 has 13 residues. With 7 bases removed from V and 5 bases from J, the gap between germline ends came to 14 bases. Germline-derived CDR1 and CDR2 are SNHLY and FYNNEI. This CDR3 is CASMWGTRETQYF. The CDR3 nucleotides read TGTGCCAGCATGTGGGGTACGCGGGAGACCCAGTACTTC.

The genes are TRBV9 and TRBJ1-6, with D uncertain. CDR3 length: 13 residues. Germline V gene lookup returns CDR1 SGDLS and CDR2 YYNGEE. With 2 bases removed from V and 4 bases from J, the gap between germline ends came to 4 bases. The CDR3 nucleotides read TGTGCCAGCAGCGTTACGTATAATTCACCCCTCCACTTT. Translated: CASSVTYNSPLHF.

The J gene is TRBJ1-6, the V gene TRBV6-1; D gene ambiguous. V lost 5 bases and J lost 10, with 12 bases in between. In germline, CDR1 is MNHNS, CDR2 SASEGT. The CDR3 is 13 amino acids. CDR3 loop: CASSRDPESPLHF. CDR3 bases: TGTGCCAGCAGTCGTGACCCAGAGTCACCCCTCCACTTT.

The chain combines TRBV5-1 with TRBJ2-5; perhaps TRBD2 as D (6 bases). CDR1 and CDR2 from the germline V gene are SGHRS and YFSETQ. Trimming took 1 base from V and 1 from J, leaving 14 bases between them. This CDR3 spans 16 amino acids. The DNA for the CDR3 is TGCGCCAGCAGCTTGCCGGCGGGGTGGGGCCAAGAGACCCAGTACTTC. It is translated as CASSLPAGWGQETQYF. Combining the CDR3 with reference TRBV5-1 and TRBJ2-5 gives the whole variable domain KAGVTQTPRYLIKTRGQQVTLSCSPISGHRSVSWYQQTPGQGLQFLFEYFSETQRNKGNFPGRFSGRQFSNSRSEMNVSTLELGDSALYLCASSLPAGWGQETQYFGPGTRLLVL.

This clone was seen only a few times. The chain employs TRBV2 and TRBJ2-3; D is unresolved. This CDR3 has 12 amino acids. V lost 6 bases to trimming and J lost 2 bases, with 6 bases between them. Germline V gene sequence: CDR1 SNHLY, CDR2 FYNNEI. CDR3 bases: TGTGCCAGCAGGCCGCACACAGATACGCAGTATTTT. Translated, it gives CASRPHTDTQYF.

The rearrangement links TRBV29-1 to TRBJ2-3; D is ambiguous. Germline lookup yields CDR1 SQVTM and CDR2 ANQGSEA. V was pared by 2 bases and J by 2 bases, with 8 bases between. This CDR3 spans 13 amino acids. The CDR3: CSVEMVSTDTQYF. The CDR3 DNA sequence: TGCAGCGTTGAAATGGTATCCACAGATACGCAGTATTTT.

J is TRBJ2-5 and V is TRBV7-2, with D perhaps matching TRBD1 (5 bases). The CDR3 sequence is 13 residues long. With 4 bases removed from V and 3 bases from J, the gap between germline ends came to 9 bases. Germline CDR1 SGHTA, CDR2 FQGNSA. DNA for the CDR3: TGTGCCAGCAGCTCCGCCAGGGAAGAGACCCAGTACTTC. Its protein is CASSSAREETQYF.

The chain uses TRBV6-6 and TRBJ1-4; a weak D match, TRBD1 (5 bases). This CDR3 has 14 residues. In germline, CDR1 is MNHNY, CDR2 SVGAGI (reference sequence). Deletions cut 6 bases from V and 5 bases from J, with 13 bases between. The CDR3: CASRQDPQNEKLFF. The CDR3 DNA is TGTGCCAGCAGACAGGACCCTCAGAATGAAAAACTGTTTTTT.

With respect to this clone: This same CDR3 is encoded by further DNA sequences in the sample. This chain links TRBV5-1 with TRBJ1-6; TRBD1 matches 10 bases. Germline values: CDR1 SGHRS, CDR2 YFSETQ. The V gene end was trimmed by 0 bases and the J gene end by 10 bases; junction bases not matched to a gene: 4. The CDR3 runs 15 residues. The CDR3 DNA is TGCGCCAGCAGCTTGGAGGGACAGGGGAACTCACCCCTCCACTTT. Translated: CASSLEGQGNSPLHF.

The V gene is TRBV29-1, the J gene TRBJ2-7, with TRBD1 matching over 7 bases. The CDR3 covers 13 residues. Germline V gene lookup returns CDR1 SQVTM and CDR2 ANQGSEA. Losses at the gene ends were 6 bases for V and 4 bases for J; bases not matched to a gene: 9. CDR3 loop: CSVESTGLYEQYF. CDR3 nucleotides: TGCAGCGTCGAATCGACAGGGCTTTACGAGCAGTACTTC.

The V gene is TRBV29-1, the J gene TRBJ2-3; tentative D call: TRBD2 (6 bases). With 8 bases removed from V and 4 bases from J, the gap between germline ends came to 13 bases. The CDR3 spans 12 residues. Germline assignment: CDR1 SQVTM and CDR2 ANQGSEA. Here the CDR3 DNA reads TGCAGCATTAAGAGGGAGGCAGATACGCAGTATTTT. Its translation: CSIKREADTQYF.

The genes are TRBV5-1 and TRBJ2-4, with D hard to call. Per germline, CDR1 SGHRS and CDR2 YFSETQ. V shed 4 bases and J shed 0 bases, with 8 bases lying between them. The CDR3 covers 14 residues. This CDR3 is CASSLTVAKNIQYF. CDR3 nucleotide sequence: TGCGCCAGCAGCCTAACCGTAGCCAAAAACATTCAGTACTTC.

Notes on this clone: Additional DNA sequences in this sample encode the identical CDR3. This chain connects TRBV5-1 to TRBJ2-3; no definite D call. Germline lookup yields CDR1 SGHRS and CDR2 YFSETQ. This CDR3 has 12 residues. The V gene lost 4 bases and the J gene lost 0 bases, with 3 bases spanning the gap. This CDR3 is CASSPSTDTQYF. The CDR3 DNA sequence: TGCGCCAGCAGCCCCAGCACAGATACGCAGTATTTT.